These T cell receptor beta chains were read from a single sample in a study of blood T cells in healthy people across ages. One entry per CDR3 protein results from TCRdb running MiXCR on the 5' RACE reads. This repertoire shows hundreds of thousands of distinct CDR3 sequences, under 25% found once; its top ten account for about 3.6%. The material sequenced was blood. The receptors originated from a man aged 65 to 79 in good health. The CDR3 runs from the conserved cysteine through the conserved F or W. A D gene is named only where the DNA matches it firmly. Size is omitted from some rows. Given values are once, few, many or a class for expanded clones.

cdr3_nt: TGTGCCAGCAGCCAAGATTTTGCTAGCGAGTACGAGCAGTACTTC; cdr3_aa: CASSQDFASEYEQYF; d_call: -; j_call: TRBJ2-7; clone_size: -; v_call: TRBV14
cdr3_nt: TGCAGTGCCTCCAGAGGCGGGAGAACTGAGCAGTACTTC; cdr3_aa: CSASRGGRTEQYF; d_call: TRBD2; j_call: TRBJ2-7; clone_size: few; v_call: TRBV20-1
cdr3_nt: TGCAGTGCGTGGGGACAGGGAACGGACGAGCAGTACTTC; cdr3_aa: CSAWGQGTDEQYF; d_call: TRBD1; j_call: TRBJ2-7; clone_size: -; v_call: TRBV20-1
cdr3_nt: TGCGCCAGCAGCCAAGATCTCGGACAGGGTTACGGTGAGCAGTTCTTC; cdr3_aa: CASSQDLGQGYGEQFF; d_call: TRBD1; j_call: TRBJ2-1; clone_size: few; v_call: TRBV4-3
cdr3_nt: TGTGCCTGGAGAACGTACTACAATGAGCAGTTCTTC; cdr3_aa: CAWRTYYNEQFF; d_call: -; j_call: TRBJ2-1; clone_size: few; v_call: TRBV30
cdr3_nt: TGTGCCACGAGGGGACAGGCGAACACCGGGGAGCTGTTTTTT; cdr3_aa: CATRGQANTGELFF; d_call: TRBD1; j_call: TRBJ2-2; clone_size: few; v_call: TRBV24-1
cdr3_nt: TGCAGTGCTAGAGATCACCCAGGGGGCTTAGAGACCCAGTACTTC; cdr3_aa: CSARDHPGGLETQYF; d_call: TRBD1; j_call: TRBJ2-5; clone_size: -; v_call: TRBV20-1
cdr3_nt: TGTGCCAGCAGCCGGGACCCGGGGAATGAGCAGTTCTTC; cdr3_aa: CASSRDPGNEQFF; d_call: -; j_call: TRBJ2-1; clone_size: few; v_call: TRBV7-2
cdr3_nt: TGCAGCGTTGTGTCCAGGAACCAAGAGACCCAGTACTTC; cdr3_aa: CSVVSRNQETQYF; d_call: -; j_call: TRBJ2-5; clone_size: -; v_call: TRBV29-1
cdr3_nt: TGTGCCAGCAGCCCTGGGCAGAGGGGGAGGGTTAATGAAAAACTGTTTTTT; cdr3_aa: CASSPGQRGRVNEKLFF; d_call: -; j_call: TRBJ1-4; clone_size: many; v_call: TRBV7-2
cdr3_nt: TGTGCCAGCAGCTTGGTGGGGGAAGATATGCAGTATTTT; cdr3_aa: CASSLVGEDMQYF; d_call: -; j_call: TRBJ2-3; clone_size: few; v_call: TRBV5-5
cdr3_nt: TGTGCCATCAGTGAGTCGGTTTTTTTAGGGACAGGGTTCGCCGGGGAGCTGTTTTTT; cdr3_aa: CAISESVFLGTGFAGELFF; d_call: TRBD1; j_call: TRBJ2-2; clone_size: -; v_call: TRBV10-3
cdr3_nt: TGTGCCAGCAGCCAAGATGACAGCTATGGCTACACCTTC; cdr3_aa: CASSQDDSYGYTF; d_call: -; j_call: TRBJ1-2; clone_size: few; v_call: TRBV3-1
cdr3_nt: TGTGCCAGCAGTTTATGGGCGAGCTCCTACGAGCAGTACTTC; cdr3_aa: CASSLWASSYEQYF; d_call: -; j_call: TRBJ2-7; clone_size: few; v_call: TRBV28
cdr3_nt: TGTGCCAGCAGCCAAGGGGCGGGGGGCACTGAAGCTTTCTTT; cdr3_aa: CASSQGAGGTEAFF; d_call: -; j_call: TRBJ1-1; clone_size: few; v_call: TRBV7-9
cdr3_nt: TGTGCCAGCAGCCTTAAGGGTATCAGTAGCACAGATACGCAGTATTTT; cdr3_aa: CASSLKGISSTDTQYF; d_call: -; j_call: TRBJ2-3; clone_size: -; v_call: TRBV27
cdr3_nt: TGCAGTGCTAGTTCGGGTTACGAGCAGTACTTC; cdr3_aa: CSASSGYEQYF; d_call: -; j_call: TRBJ2-7; clone_size: many; v_call: TRBV20-1
cdr3_nt: TGTGCCAGCGGGACAGGGGTCTCCGAAGCTTTCTTT; cdr3_aa: CASGTGVSEAFF; d_call: TRBD1; j_call: TRBJ1-1; clone_size: -; v_call: TRBV28
cdr3_nt: TGTGCCAGCAGCTTACGGATTTCGAACACCGGGGAGCTGTTTTTT; cdr3_aa: CASSLRISNTGELFF; d_call: -; j_call: TRBJ2-2; clone_size: -; v_call: TRBV6-2/TRBV6-3
cdr3_nt: TGTGCCAGCAGCCTCAAAGTTGGGGGCCATAATTCACCCCTCCACTTT; cdr3_aa: CASSLKVGGHNSPLHF; d_call: -; j_call: TRBJ1-6; clone_size: -; v_call: TRBV3-1
cdr3_nt: TGTGCCAGCACGGGGTACCTCAATCAGCCCCAGCATTTT; cdr3_aa: CASTGYLNQPQHF; d_call: -; j_call: TRBJ1-5; clone_size: -; v_call: TRBV2
cdr3_nt: TGTGCCAGCAGCTTCGGATACCCAGCGGAGGGGACTGAGCAGTTCTTC; cdr3_aa: CASSFGYPAEGTEQFF; d_call: -; j_call: TRBJ2-1; clone_size: -; v_call: TRBV7-2
cdr3_nt: TGCGCCAGCAGCTTGGTAGAGGGCGAGCAGTACTTC; cdr3_aa: CASSLVEGEQYF; d_call: -; j_call: TRBJ2-7; clone_size: few; v_call: TRBV5-1
cdr3_nt: TGTGCCAGCAGCTTAGCGCTCAATCACGAGCAGTACTTC; cdr3_aa: CASSLALNHEQYF; d_call: -; j_call: TRBJ2-7; clone_size: -; v_call: TRBV7-9
cdr3_nt: TGTGCCAGCAGCAAAGGACCCGGACTTCCTAATGAAAAACTGTTTTTT; cdr3_aa: CASSKGPGLPNEKLFF; d_call: -; j_call: TRBJ1-4; clone_size: few; v_call: TRBV21-1
cdr3_nt: TGCAGTGCTAGCCAACAGGGTGGAGGGACTGAAGCTTTCTTT; cdr3_aa: CSASQQGGGTEAFF; d_call: -; j_call: TRBJ1-1; clone_size: -; v_call: TRBV20-1
cdr3_nt: TGTGCCAGCAGCCTGGACAGGGTCTGGGCCAACGTCCTGACTTTC; cdr3_aa: CASSLDRVWANVLTF; d_call: TRBD1; j_call: TRBJ2-6; clone_size: -; v_call: TRBV14
cdr3_nt: TGTGCCAGCAGCGGTTCTAGCGGTTACGAGCAGTACTTC; cdr3_aa: CASSGSSGYEQYF; d_call: TRBD2; j_call: TRBJ2-7; clone_size: few; v_call: TRBV7-9
cdr3_nt: TGCAGCGTTGTCCCCAACACCATGAACACTGAAGCTTTCTTT; cdr3_aa: CSVVPNTMNTEAFF; d_call: -; j_call: TRBJ1-1; clone_size: -; v_call: TRBV29-1
cdr3_nt: TGCGCCAGCAGCTTGGATTTTGACAATGAGCAGTTCTTC; cdr3_aa: CASSLDFDNEQFF; d_call: -; j_call: TRBJ2-1; clone_size: -; v_call: TRBV5-1
cdr3_nt: TGTGCCAGCAGTTTGGGACAGACTATTCAAAACATTCAGTACTTC; cdr3_aa: CASSLGQTIQNIQYF; d_call: TRBD1; j_call: TRBJ2-4; clone_size: -; v_call: TRBV27
cdr3_nt: TGCAGCGGACAGGGGGTTGGCACTGAAGCTTTCTTT; cdr3_aa: CSGQGVGTEAFF; d_call: TRBD1; j_call: TRBJ1-1; clone_size: many; v_call: TRBV29-1
cdr3_nt: TGTGCCATCAGTTCTCGGGGGATCGGCACTGAAGCTTTCTTT; cdr3_aa: CAISSRGIGTEAFF; d_call: -; j_call: TRBJ1-1; clone_size: -; v_call: TRBV10-3